This entry features one T cell receptor (beta chain) sequence. Its specificity is unknown. Here immunoSEQ multiplex PCR was the method, and the copy in TCRdb shows in-frame clones only, minus some. This table holds over 30,000 clones, about 85% found once. There are 17 residues in the CDR3. The junction had 4 bases not matched to a gene; V was cut back by 3 bases and J by 0 bases. Germline V gene lookup returns CDR1 SGHTA and CDR2 FQGNSA. These data belong to a study of T cells in localized non-small cell lung cancer. Points from the study as a whole: Investigators sequenced only a single tumor region, leaving heterogeneity possible. Researchers found a median approximately 57 of the top 100 tumor clones in adjacent lung. The highest T cell clonality was in uninvolved adjacent lung, above tumor.

The rearrangement uses TRBV7-2 and TRBJ2-1; 11 nucleotides line up with TRBD2. The clonotype originates from a man aged 40 to 70 with stage III lung adenocarcinoma. The material sequenced was peripheral blood mononuclear cells, taken before any cancer treatment. This chain's CDR3 is CASSLLSGGGSYNEQFF. The CDR3 bases are TGTGCCAGCAGCTTGCTTAGCGGGGGGGGCTCCTACAATGAGCAGTTCTTC.